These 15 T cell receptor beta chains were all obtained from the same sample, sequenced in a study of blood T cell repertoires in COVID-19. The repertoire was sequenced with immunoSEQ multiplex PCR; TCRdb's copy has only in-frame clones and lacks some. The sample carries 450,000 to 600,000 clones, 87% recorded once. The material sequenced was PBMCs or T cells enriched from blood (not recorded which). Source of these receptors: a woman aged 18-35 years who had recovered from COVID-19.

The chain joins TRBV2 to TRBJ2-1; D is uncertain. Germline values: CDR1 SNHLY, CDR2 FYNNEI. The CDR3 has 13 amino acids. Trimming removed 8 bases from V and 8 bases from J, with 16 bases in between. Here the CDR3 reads CASLFSLSDEQFF. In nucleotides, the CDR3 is TGTGCCAGCCTGTTTTCTCTCAGCGATGAGCAGTTCTTC. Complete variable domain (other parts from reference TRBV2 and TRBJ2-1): EPEVTQTPSHQVTQMGQEVILRCVPISNHLYFYWYRQILGQKVEFLVSFYNNEISEKSEIFDDQFSVERPDGSNFTLKIRSTKLEDSAMYFCASLFSLSDEQFFGPGTRLTVL.

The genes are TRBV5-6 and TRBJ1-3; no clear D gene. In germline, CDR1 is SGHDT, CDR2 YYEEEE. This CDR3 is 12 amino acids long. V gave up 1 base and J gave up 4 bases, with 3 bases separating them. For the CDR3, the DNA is TGTGCCAGCAGCTTGCTCGGAAACACCATATATTTT. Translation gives CASSLLGNTIYF.

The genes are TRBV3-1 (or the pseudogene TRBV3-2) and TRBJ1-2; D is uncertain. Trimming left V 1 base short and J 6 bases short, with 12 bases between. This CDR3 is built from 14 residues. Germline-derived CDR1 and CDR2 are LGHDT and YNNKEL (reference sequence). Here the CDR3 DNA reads TGTGCCAGCAGCCAAGTTACGGAGTTAGATGGCTACACCTTC. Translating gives CASSQVTELDGYTF.

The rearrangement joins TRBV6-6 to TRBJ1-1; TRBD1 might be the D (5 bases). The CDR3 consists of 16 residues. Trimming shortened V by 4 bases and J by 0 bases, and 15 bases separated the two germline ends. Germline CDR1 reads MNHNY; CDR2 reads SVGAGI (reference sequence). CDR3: CASSSQPGGLNTEAFF. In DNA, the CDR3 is TGTGCCAGCAGTTCCCAACCGGGGGGTTTGAACACTGAAGCTTTCTTT.

The DNA for the CDR3 is TGTGCCAGCAGTCAGGAGGAAAACACTGAAGCTTTCTTT. This encodes CASSQEENTEAFF. The rearrangement uses TRBV12-3 or TRBV12-4 and TRBJ1-1; D is unresolved. Trimming pared 5 bases from V and 2 bases from J, leaving 9 bases between. CDR3 length: 13 amino acids.

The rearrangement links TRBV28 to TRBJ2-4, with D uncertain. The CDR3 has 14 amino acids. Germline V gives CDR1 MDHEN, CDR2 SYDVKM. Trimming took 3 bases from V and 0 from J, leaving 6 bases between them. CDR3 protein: CASSLELAKNIQYF. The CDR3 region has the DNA TGTGCCAGCAGTTTGGAGTTAGCCAAAAACATTCAGTACTTC.

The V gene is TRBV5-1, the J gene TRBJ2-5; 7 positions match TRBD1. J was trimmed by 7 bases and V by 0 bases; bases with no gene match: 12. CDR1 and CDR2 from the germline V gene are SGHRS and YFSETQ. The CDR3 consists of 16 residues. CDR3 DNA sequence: TGCGCCAGCAGCTTGGATGGGACAGCGAACGACTTGACCCAGTACTTC. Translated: CASSLDGTANDLTQYF.

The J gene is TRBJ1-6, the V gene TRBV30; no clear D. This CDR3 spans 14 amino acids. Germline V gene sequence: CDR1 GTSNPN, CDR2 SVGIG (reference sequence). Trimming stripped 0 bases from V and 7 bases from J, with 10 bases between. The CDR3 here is CAWSVGGKNSPLHF. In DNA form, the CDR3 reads TGTGCCTGGAGTGTAGGAGGGAAAAATTCACCCCTCCACTTT. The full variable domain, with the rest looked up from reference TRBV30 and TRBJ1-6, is SQTIHQWPATLVQPVGSPLSLECTVEGTSNPNLYWYRQAAGRGLQLLFYSVGIGQISSEVPQNLSASRPQDRQFILSSKKLLLSDSGFYLCAWSVGGKNSPLHFGNGTRLTVT.

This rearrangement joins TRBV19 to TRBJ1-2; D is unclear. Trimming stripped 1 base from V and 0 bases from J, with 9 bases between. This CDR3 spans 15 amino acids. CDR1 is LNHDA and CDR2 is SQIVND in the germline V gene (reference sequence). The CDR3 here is CASSIVGATNYGYTF. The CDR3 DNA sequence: TGTGCCAGTAGTATAGTCGGAGCTACTAACTATGGCTACACCTTC.

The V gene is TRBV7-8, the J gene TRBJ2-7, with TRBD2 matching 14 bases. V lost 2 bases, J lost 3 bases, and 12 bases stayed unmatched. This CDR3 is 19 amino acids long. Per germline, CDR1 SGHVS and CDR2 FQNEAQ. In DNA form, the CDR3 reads TGTGCCAGCAGCTTACGGCCGGGACTAGCGGGGGCCGCGTACTACGAGCAGTACTTC. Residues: CASSLRPGLAGAAYYEQYF. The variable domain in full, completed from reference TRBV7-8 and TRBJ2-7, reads GAGVSQSPRYKVAKRGQDVALRCDPISGHVSLFWYQQALGQGPEFLTYFQNEAQLDKSGLPSDRFFAERPEGSVSTLKIQRTQQEDSAVYLCASSLRPGLAGAAYYEQYFGPGTRLTVT.

CDR3: CASSLSQNPYEQYF. Here the CDR3 DNA reads TGTGCCAGCAGCTTAAGTCAGAATCCCTACGAGCAGTACTTC. The rearrangement links TRBV13 to TRBJ2-7; D remains ambiguous. V lost 2 bases and J 2 bases, leaving 10 bases between the germline ends. The CDR3 consists of 14 residues. The germline V gene encodes CDR1 PRHDT and CDR2 FYEKMQ (reference sequence).

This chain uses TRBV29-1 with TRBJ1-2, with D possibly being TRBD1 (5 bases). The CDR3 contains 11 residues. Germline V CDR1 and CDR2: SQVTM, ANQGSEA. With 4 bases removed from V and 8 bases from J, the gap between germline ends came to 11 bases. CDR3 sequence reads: CSVVVGEGYTF. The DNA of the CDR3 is TGCAGCGTTGTAGTAGGGGAAGGCTACACCTTC.

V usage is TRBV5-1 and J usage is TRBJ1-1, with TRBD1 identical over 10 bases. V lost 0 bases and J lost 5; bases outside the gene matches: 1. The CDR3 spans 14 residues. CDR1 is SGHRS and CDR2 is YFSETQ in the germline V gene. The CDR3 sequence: CASSLGTGGTEAFF. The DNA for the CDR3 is TGCGCCAGCAGCTTGGGGACAGGGGGTACTGAAGCTTTCTTT.

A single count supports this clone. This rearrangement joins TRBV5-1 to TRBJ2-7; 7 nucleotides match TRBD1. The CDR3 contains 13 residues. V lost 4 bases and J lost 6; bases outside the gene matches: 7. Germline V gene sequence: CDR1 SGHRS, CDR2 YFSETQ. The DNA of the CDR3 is TGCGCCAGCAGCCTGACAGGGAGTAGCGAGCAGTACTTC. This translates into CASSLTGSSEQYF.

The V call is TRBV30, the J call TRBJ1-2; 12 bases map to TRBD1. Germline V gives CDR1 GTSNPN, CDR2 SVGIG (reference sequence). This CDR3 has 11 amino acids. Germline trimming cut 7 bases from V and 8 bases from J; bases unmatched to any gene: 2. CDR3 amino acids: CAFGTGGGYTF. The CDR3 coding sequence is TGTGCCTTCGGGACAGGGGGCGGCTACACCTTC.